A selection of T cell receptor beta chains follows, all from one sample in a study of blood T cell repertoires in COVID-19. Sequencing was performed with immunoSEQ multiplex PCR; in TCRdb, only in-frame clones are kept and a portion is missing. The sample gives roughly 78,000 clones, around nine tenths of which show up once; approximately 1.9% is in the top ten. Sequenced material: peripheral blood. These receptor sequences come from an older woman with acute or convalescent COVID-19. Both conserved end residues are part of each CDR3. Fields, in order: CDR3 protein, CDR3 DNA, J gene, V gene, clone size, D gene. The D gene is left open where the match is weak. For some rows the clone size is stated as once, few or many, or as a class when expanded; others skip it.

CDR3aa: CASSRAGYEQYF
CDR3nt: TGTGCCAGCAGTCGGGCGGGGTACGAGCAGTACTTC
j_gene: TRBJ2-7
v_gene: TRBV28
abundance: NA
d_gene: NA

CDR3aa: CASSDLNSPLHF
CDR3nt: TGTGCCAGCAGTGACCTTAATTCACCCCTCCACTTT
j_gene: TRBJ1-6
v_gene: TRBV2
abundance: NA
d_gene: NA

CDR3aa: CASSLVWNAAGFSPLHF
CDR3nt: TGTGCCAGCAGCTTAGTTTGGAATGCCGCGGGGTTTTCACCCCTCCACTTT
j_gene: TRBJ1-6
v_gene: TRBV11-3
abundance: NA
d_gene: NA

CDR3aa: CSVQQGAVYEQYF
CDR3nt: TGCAGCGTTCAACAGGGGGCTGTGTACGAGCAGTACTTC
j_gene: TRBJ2-7
v_gene: TRBV29-1
abundance: NA
d_gene: TRBD1

CDR3aa: CASSLTGVNTEAFF
CDR3nt: TGCGCCAGCAGCTTAACAGGGGTGAACACTGAAGCTTTCTTT
j_gene: TRBJ1-1
v_gene: TRBV5-1
abundance: NA
d_gene: TRBD1

CDR3aa: CASSRRPLAGKETQYF
CDR3nt: TGTGCCAGCAGCCGAAGGCCTCTAGCGGGTAAAGAGACCCAGTACTTC
j_gene: TRBJ2-5
v_gene: TRBV28
abundance: NA
d_gene: TRBD2

CDR3aa: CASSGRNLTGELFF
CDR3nt: TGTGCCAGCAGCGGCAGAAATCTCACCGGGGAGCTGTTTTTT
j_gene: TRBJ2-2
v_gene: TRBV3-1/TRBV3-2
abundance: NA
d_gene: NA

CDR3aa: CASSPAGSYGYTF
CDR3nt: TGTGCCAGCAGCCCGGCGGGCAGCTATGGCTACACCTTC
j_gene: TRBJ1-2
v_gene: TRBV7-9
abundance: NA
d_gene: NA

CDR3aa: CATAMTGGVVGYTF
CDR3nt: TGTGCCACCGCAATGACAGGGGGCGTCGTTGGCTACACCTTC
j_gene: TRBJ1-2
v_gene: TRBV28
abundance: NA
d_gene: TRBD1

CDR3aa: CASSLLNGQTYEQYF
CDR3nt: TGTGCCAGCAGCTTACTAAACGGACAGACCTACGAGCAGTACTTC
j_gene: TRBJ2-7
v_gene: TRBV5-4
abundance: once
d_gene: NA